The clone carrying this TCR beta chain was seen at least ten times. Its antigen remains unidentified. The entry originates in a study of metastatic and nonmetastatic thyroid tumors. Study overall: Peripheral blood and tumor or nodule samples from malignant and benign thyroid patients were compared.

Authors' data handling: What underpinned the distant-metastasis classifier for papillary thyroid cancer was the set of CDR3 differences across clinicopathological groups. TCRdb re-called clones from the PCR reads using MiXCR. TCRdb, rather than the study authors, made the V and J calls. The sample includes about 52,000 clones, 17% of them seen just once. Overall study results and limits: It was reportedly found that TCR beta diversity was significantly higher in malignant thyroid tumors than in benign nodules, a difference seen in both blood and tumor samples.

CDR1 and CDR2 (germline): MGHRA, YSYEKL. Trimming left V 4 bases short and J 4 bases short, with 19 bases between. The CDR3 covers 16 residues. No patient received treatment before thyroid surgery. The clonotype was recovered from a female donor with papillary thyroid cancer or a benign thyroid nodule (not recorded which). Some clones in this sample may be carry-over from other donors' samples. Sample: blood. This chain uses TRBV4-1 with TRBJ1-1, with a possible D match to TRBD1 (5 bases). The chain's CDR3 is CASSPQGVSSRTEAFF. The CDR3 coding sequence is TGCGCCAGCAGCCCCCAGGGTGTTTCATCGCGCACTGAAGCTTTCTTT.